This is a list of T cell receptor beta chains from one sample in a study of T cell changes during pregnancy in multiple sclerosis. TCRdb's table, derived via immunoSEQ multiplex PCR, lists solely in-frame clones and lacks some. Of about 60,000 clones detected, 80% to 95% appear once; the ten largest clones hold about 0.85%. Sequencing used peripheral blood, obtained in the first trimester of pregnancy. The source is a female donor with multiple sclerosis, enrolled in a pregnancy study. Each CDR3 is given with its conserved first and last residue. D genes are given only for firm matches. Only part of the rows carry a size: once, few, many, or a class if the clone is expanded.

TRBD1	TRBV18	NA	TRBJ1-5	TGTGCCAGCACCCCTGACAGGGCTAGCAATCAGCCCCAGCATTTT	CASTPDRASNQPQHF
NA	TRBV5-4	NA	TRBJ2-7	TGTGCCAGCAGCTCAGGTGCCTCCTACGAGCAGTACTTC	CASSSGASYEQYF
TRBD1	TRBV5-4	NA	TRBJ2-1	TGTGCCAGCAGCCCAGGGGGAACCCCTTACAATGAGCAGTTCTTC	CASSPGGTPYNEQFF
TRBD1	TRBV7-9	NA	TRBJ1-5	TGTGCCAGCAGCTCAACAGGGGATCAGCCCCAGCATTTT	CASSSTGDQPQHF
NA	TRBV19	NA	TRBJ2-1	TGTGCCAGTAGTATCGGACAGACTTACAATGAGCAGTTCTTC	CASSIGQTYNEQFF
TRBD1	TRBV5-5	once	TRBJ1-1	TGTGCCAGCAGCTCGGGACAGGCAAACACTGAAGCTTTCTTT	CASSSGQANTEAFF
NA	TRBV6-5	NA	TRBJ2-5	TGTGCCAGCAGGGCCGGGAGTGGGCAAGAGACCCAGTACTTC	CASRAGSGQETQYF
NA	TRBV29-1	NA	TRBJ1-1	TGCAGCGTCGAACGCTTGCGGGGACCGGGGGCTGAAGCTTTCTTT	CSVERLRGPGAEAFF
NA	TRBV7-8	NA	TRBJ1-2	TGTGCCAGCAGCTTAGGGGCAGGGCCCTATGGCTACACCTTC	CASSLGAGPYGYTF
NA	TRBV7-5	NA	TRBJ1-1	TGTGCCAGAAGCTTATACGGGAACACTGAAGCTTTCTTT	CARSLYGNTEAFF
TRBD2	TRBV6-5	NA	TRBJ2-1	TGTGCCAGCAGTTACTCGAGTAGCGGGGGCTACAATGAGCAGTTCTTC	CASSYSSSGGYNEQFF
NA	TRBV19	few	TRBJ1-1	TGTGCCAGCTCCATTCACTCCGCTGAAGCTTTCTTT	CASSIHSAEAFF
NA	TRBV10-3	NA	TRBJ1-2	TGTGCCATCAGTGAGTCGGGCAGGCACTATGGCTACACCTTC	CAISESGRHYGYTF
TRBD1	TRBV19	once	TRBJ1-5	TGTGCCAGTAGTATCCGAAGGACAGGAGATAGCAATCAGCCCCAGCATTTT	CASSIRRTGDSNQPQHF
TRBD1	TRBV6-4	once	TRBJ1-6	TGTGCCAGCAGTGTCGGACAGGGGGAGGGGTATAATTCACCCCTCCACTTT	CASSVGQGEGYNSPLHF
TRBD2	TRBV4-2	few	TRBJ2-7	TGTGCCAGCAGCCCCCACTCTAGCGGGGGGACGTGGGAGCAGTACTTC	CASSPHSSGGTWEQYF
TRBD2	TRBV7-2	NA	TRBJ2-2	TGTGCCAGCAGCCCAAGCGGGGTCGGCTCCGGGGAGCTGTTTTTT	CASSPSGVGSGELFF
NA	TRBV9	NA	TRBJ1-2	TGTGCCAGCAGCTATTATGGCTACACCTTC	CASSYYGYTF
TRBD2	TRBV10-3	NA	TRBJ2-1	TGTGCCATCAGTGACGGGGGGGGGAACAATGAGCAGTTCTTC	CAISDGGGNNEQFF
NA	TRBV5-1	NA	TRBJ2-7	TGCGCCAGCAGCTTGGCCCCAGGGGACACAGCCTACGAGCAGTACTTC	CASSLAPGDTAYEQYF
NA	TRBV9	NA	TRBJ1-6	TGTGCCAGCAGCGAGCCGGGCCGAACTAGCTCCTATAATTCACCCCTCCACTTT	CASSEPGRTSSYNSPLHF
NA	TRBV9	NA	TRBJ1-2	TGTGCCAGCAGCGACGCGGGGTGGGGCTACACCTTC	CASSDAGWGYTF
TRBD1	TRBV5-4	NA	TRBJ1-2	TGTGCCAGCAGCTTTGGACAGGGTTATGGCTACACCTTC	CASSFGQGYGYTF
NA	TRBV19	NA	TRBJ1-2	TGTGCCAGTAATTCGGTAACGGGGGGCTACACCTTC	CASNSVTGGYTF
NA	TRBV9	NA	TRBJ2-7	TGTGCCAGCAGCGTTGAGGACGGCGGGCATGAGCAGTACTTC	CASSVEDGGHEQYF
NA	TRBV7-3	once	TRBJ2-1	TGTGCCAGCAGCTTAACGCCGGGGAGAATCTCCTACAATGAGCAGTTCTTC	CASSLTPGRISYNEQFF
TRBD1	TRBV7-9	NA	TRBJ1-1	TGTGCCAGCAGCCCTGGGACAGGGGCGGACACTGAAGCTTTCTTT	CASSPGTGADTEAFF
TRBD2	TRBV4-3	NA	TRBJ2-7	TGCGCCAGCAGCCAAGAACCAGCGGGGTTATCCTACGAGCAGTACTTC	CASSQEPAGLSYEQYF
TRBD1	TRBV7-9	NA	TRBJ1-6	TGTGCCAGCAGCTCCCGGAAGGCGACAGGGGGGAATTCACCCCTCCACTTT	CASSSRKATGGNSPLHF
NA	TRBV20-1	NA	TRBJ2-5	TGCAGTGTGCTAGTAGCGGCGGCCCAGTACTTC	CSVLVAAAQYF
NA	TRBV2	NA	TRBJ1-2	TGTGCCAGCAACGACAGAGCGGGAAATGACTACACCTTC	CASNDRAGNDYTF
NA	TRBV4-1	NA	TRBJ1-5	TGCGCCAGCAGCCAACCCGACGGGGGGGGTCAGCCCCAGCATTTT	CASSQPDGGGQPQHF
TRBD1	TRBV5-3	NA	TRBJ1-4	TGTGCCAGAAGCTTTTGGGCGGGACAGGTTTGGACTAATGAAAAACTGTTTTTT	CARSFWAGQVWTNEKLFF
NA	TRBV5-6	NA	TRBJ1-1	TGTGCCAGCAGGAGGGAGGTCATTCGAACCACTGAAGCTTTCTTT	CASRREVIRTTEAFF
NA	TRBV10-3	NA	TRBJ2-3	TGTGCCATCAGTGAGTCGGCGGGGGCTTGGGGCACAGATACGCAGTATTTT	CAISESAGAWGTDTQYF
NA	TRBV29-1	NA	TRBJ1-1	TGCAGCGTTGCCTGGCGGGGGGGAGGCGTGGACACTGAAGCTTTCTTT	CSVAWRGGGVDTEAFF
TRBD1	TRBV9	NA	TRBJ2-3	TGTGCCAGCAGCGTTGGACAGGGCCGGGCAGATACGCAGTATTTT	CASSVGQGRADTQYF
TRBD2	TRBV7-6	NA	TRBJ2-3	TGTGCCAGCAGCTTAGGCGGGGGAGACACAGATACGCAGTATTTT	CASSLGGGDTDTQYF
TRBD1	TRBV4-3	NA	TRBJ2-1	TGCGCCAGCAGCCAACCCGGGACAGGCAATGAGCAGTTCTTC	CASSQPGTGNEQFF
NA	TRBV7-3	NA	TRBJ1-6	TGTGCCAGCAGCTCCGGGACATGGGGTTCACCCCTCCACTTT	CASSSGTWGSPLHF
NA	TRBV7-9	NA	TRBJ1-1	TGTGCCAGCAGCTTATCTCCTGAAGCTTTCTTT	CASSLSPEAFF
TRBD2	TRBV7-9	NA	TRBJ2-1	TGTGCCAGCAGCTTTGACGCGGGGGGCCTCCTCTTC	CASSFDAGGLLF
TRBD2	TRBV4-2	NA	TRBJ2-3	TGTGCCAGCACCCCGGGGGGGGCGGTGGATACGCAGTATTTT	CASTPGGAVDTQYF
TRBD1	TRBV19	NA	TRBJ1-5	TGTGCCAGTAGTATAGCCTCCCGGGACAGGGATCAGCCCCAGCATTTT	CASSIASRDRDQPQHF
TRBD1	TRBV7-9	NA	TRBJ1-2	TGTGCCAGCAGCTGGAAGGGGGCGGGGGGCTACACCTTC	CASSWKGAGGYTF
TRBD2	TRBV6-5	NA	TRBJ2-3	TGTGCCAGCAGTTACTTAGCGGGGCCGAACACAGATACGCAGTATTTT	CASSYLAGPNTDTQYF
NA	TRBV7-2	NA	TRBJ1-3	TGTGCCAGCAGCTTAGAGAGCGAACCTGGAAACACCATATATTTT	CASSLESEPGNTIYF
NA	TRBV6-5	NA	TRBJ1-5	TGTGCCAGCAGTTACGGAGCCTACAATCAGCCCCAGCATTTT	CASSYGAYNQPQHF
NA	TRBV12-5	NA	TRBJ1-4	TGTGCTAGTGGTTTGGTACAGAAAGGGGATCTTCTTGGGGATGAAAAACTGTTTTTT	CASGLVQKGDLLGDEKLFF